This entry features one T cell receptor beta chain sequence. The sample comes from a study of blood T cell repertoires in COVID-19. Study summary: The United States, Italy and Spain supplied acute and convalescent COVID-19 samples. PBMCs, B-cell-depleted T cells, or T cells provided the cDNA or gDNA that made up the material.

As processed by the authors: Estimates of nucleated cell counts were drawn from the amplification of reference gene primers. Generated by immunoSEQ multiplex PCR, the TCRdb table keeps only in-frame clones and is missing some. V and J calls and clone size are copied from that table; D and trimming were computed from the DNA. The table records 78,000 or so clones, roughly 90% of them present only once. Germline V gives CDR1 MNHNY, CDR2 SVGAGI (reference sequence). The CDR3 extends over 16 amino acids. The V segment lost 4 bases and the J segment 2 bases; nucleotides outside the gene matches: 8. The sample taken for sequencing was peripheral blood. The V and J genes are TRBV6-6 and TRBJ2-7, with TRBD2 matching over 10 bases. This TCR was recovered from a woman in her fifties or sixties with acute or convalescent COVID-19. The chain's CDR3 is CASSFPGLAEPYEQYF. CDR3 nucleotide sequence: TGTGCCAGCAGTTTCCCCGGACTAGCGGAACCCTACGAGCAGTACTTC.